The clone carrying this T cell receptor beta chain was recorded once. Its target is not known. These data come from a study of shared clonotypes between healthy human individuals. Study-level results: Donor clonotype sharing was expected to depend on sequencing depth. The naive CD4 repertoires of four donors were compared, and around 4.7% of clonotypes were shared.

After removal of 5 bases from V and 4 bases from J, the junction contained 12 bases not matched to a gene. The CDR3 runs 16 residues. Per germline, CDR1 MNHEY and CDR2 SMNVEV (reference sequence). Over several immunoSEQ plates, each subset's genomic DNA was distributed in even portions. The protocol was immunoSEQ multiplex PCR, while the TCRdb copy is restricted to in-frame clones and leaves out a portion. The data show about 2 million clones, just under 95% seen once. In the naive CD8 group, cells lacked CD45RO and were positively selected for CCR7, so terminally differentiated effector memory CD45RA+ cells were left out.

This TCR came from a man younger than 35 in good health. The sequencing input was naive CD8+ T cells sorted from blood. The chain has TRBV27 and TRBJ2-3; TRBD1 matches 7 bases. The CDR3 spells CASSTRTGPGADTQYF. CDR3 nucleotides: TGTGCCAGCAGTACTCGGACAGGTCCTGGGGCAGATACGCAGTATTTT.